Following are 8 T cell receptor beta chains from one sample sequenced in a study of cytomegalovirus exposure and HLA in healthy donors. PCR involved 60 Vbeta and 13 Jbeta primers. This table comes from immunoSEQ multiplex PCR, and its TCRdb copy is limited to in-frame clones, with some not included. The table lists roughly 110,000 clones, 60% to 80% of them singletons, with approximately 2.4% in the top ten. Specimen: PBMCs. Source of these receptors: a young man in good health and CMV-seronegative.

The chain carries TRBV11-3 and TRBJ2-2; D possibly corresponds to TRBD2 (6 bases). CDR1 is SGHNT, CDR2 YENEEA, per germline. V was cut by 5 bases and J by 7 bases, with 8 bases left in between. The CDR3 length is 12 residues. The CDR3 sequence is CASSGRNGELFF. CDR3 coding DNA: TGTGCCAGCAGCGGGAGGAACGGGGAGCTGTTTTTT.

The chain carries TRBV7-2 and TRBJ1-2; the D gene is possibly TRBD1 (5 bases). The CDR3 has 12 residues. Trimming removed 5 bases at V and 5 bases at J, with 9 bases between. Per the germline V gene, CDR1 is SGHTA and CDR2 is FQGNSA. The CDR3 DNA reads TGTGCCAGCAGCGTACCAGGGTATGGCTACACCTTC. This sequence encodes CASSVPGYGYTF. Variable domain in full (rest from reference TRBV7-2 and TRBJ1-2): GAGVSQSPSNKVTEKGKDVELRCDPISGHTALYWYRQSLGQGLEFLIYFQGNSAPDKSGLPSDRFSAERTGGSVSTLTIQRTQQEDSAVYLCASSVPGYGYTFGSGTRLTVV.

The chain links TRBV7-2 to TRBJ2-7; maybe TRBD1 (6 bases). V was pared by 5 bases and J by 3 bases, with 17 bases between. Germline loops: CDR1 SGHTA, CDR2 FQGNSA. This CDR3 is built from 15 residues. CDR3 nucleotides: TGTGCCAGCAGCCACCGTGAAGGGGGAAACTACGAGCAGTACTTC. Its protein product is CASSHREGGNYEQYF.

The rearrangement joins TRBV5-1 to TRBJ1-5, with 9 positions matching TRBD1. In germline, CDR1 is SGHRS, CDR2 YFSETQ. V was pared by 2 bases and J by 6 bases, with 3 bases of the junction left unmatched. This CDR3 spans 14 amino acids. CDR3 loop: CASSLGQGTQPQHF. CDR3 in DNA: TGCGCCAGCAGCTTAGGACAGGGGACTCAGCCCCAGCATTTT.

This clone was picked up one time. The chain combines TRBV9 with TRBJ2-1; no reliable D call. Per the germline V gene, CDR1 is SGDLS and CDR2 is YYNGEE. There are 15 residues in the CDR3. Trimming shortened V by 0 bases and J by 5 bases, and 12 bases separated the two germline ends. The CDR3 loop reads CASSVATTSNNEQFF. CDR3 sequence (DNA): TGTGCCAGCAGCGTAGCTACGACATCTAACAATGAGCAGTTCTTC.

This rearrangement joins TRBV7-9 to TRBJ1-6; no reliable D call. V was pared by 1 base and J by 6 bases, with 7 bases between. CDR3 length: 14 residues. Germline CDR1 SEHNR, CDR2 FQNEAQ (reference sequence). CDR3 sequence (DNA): TGTGCCAGCAGCTTAGGGTCTAGTAATTCACCCCTCCACTTT. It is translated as CASSLGSSNSPLHF.

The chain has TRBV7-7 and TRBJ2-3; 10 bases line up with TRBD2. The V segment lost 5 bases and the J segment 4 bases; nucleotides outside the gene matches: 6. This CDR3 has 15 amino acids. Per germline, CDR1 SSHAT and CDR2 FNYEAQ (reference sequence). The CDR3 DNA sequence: TGTGCCAGCAGCGAAACTAGCGGGGACGCAGATACGCAGTATTTT. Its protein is CASSETSGDADTQYF.

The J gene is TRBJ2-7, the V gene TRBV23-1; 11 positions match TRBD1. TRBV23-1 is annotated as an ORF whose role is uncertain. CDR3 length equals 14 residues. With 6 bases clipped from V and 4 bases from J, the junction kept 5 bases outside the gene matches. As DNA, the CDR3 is TGCGCCAGCAGCCGGGACAGGGGGGAGTACGAGCAGTACTTC. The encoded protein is CASSRDRGEYEQYF.